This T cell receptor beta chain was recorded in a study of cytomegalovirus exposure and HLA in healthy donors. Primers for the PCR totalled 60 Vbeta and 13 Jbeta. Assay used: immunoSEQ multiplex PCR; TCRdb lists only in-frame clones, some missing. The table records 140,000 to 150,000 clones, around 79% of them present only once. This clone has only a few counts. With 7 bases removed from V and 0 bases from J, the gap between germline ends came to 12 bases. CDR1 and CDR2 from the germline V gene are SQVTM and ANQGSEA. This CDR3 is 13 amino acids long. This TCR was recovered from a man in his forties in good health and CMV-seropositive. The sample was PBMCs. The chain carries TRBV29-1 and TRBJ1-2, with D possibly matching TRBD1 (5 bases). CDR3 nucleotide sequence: TGCAGCGCCGAACCGGGGGCTAACTATGGCTACACCTTC. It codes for CSAEPGANYGYTF. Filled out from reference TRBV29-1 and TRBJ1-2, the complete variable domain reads SAVISQKPSRDICQRGTSLTIQCQVDSQVTMMFWYRQQPGQSLTLIATANQGSEATYESGFVIDKFPISRPNLTFSTLTVSNMSPEDSSIYLCSAEPGANYGYTFGSGTRLTVV.